The clone carrying this T cell receptor beta chain occurred many times. Antigen: not known. The ends were cut back, 2 bases at V and 3 bases at J, with 11 bases in the middle. This CDR3 is 15 amino acids long. Samples came from axillary lymph nodes draining the breast cancer. The sample comes from a study of breast tumors, draining lymph nodes, adjacent tissues. Study-level results: Tumor TCR diversity was below lymph nodes but above nontumor tissue.

TCRdb redid the calling of the multiplex PCR reads with MiXCR, one entry per CDR3 protein. The sample includes roughly 260,000 distinct CDR3 sequences, under 35% of them seen just once. This clonotype was obtained from a female donor with breast cancer. Some clones in this sample may be carry-over from other donors' samples. V is TRBV12-3 or TRBV12-4 and J is TRBJ1-5; D might be TRBD1 (5 bases). Source material: axillary lymph node tissue. The CDR3 nucleotides read TGTGCCAGCAGTTTAACCCAGGGATCCAATCAGCCCCAGCATTTT. Translated: CASSLTQGSNQPQHF.